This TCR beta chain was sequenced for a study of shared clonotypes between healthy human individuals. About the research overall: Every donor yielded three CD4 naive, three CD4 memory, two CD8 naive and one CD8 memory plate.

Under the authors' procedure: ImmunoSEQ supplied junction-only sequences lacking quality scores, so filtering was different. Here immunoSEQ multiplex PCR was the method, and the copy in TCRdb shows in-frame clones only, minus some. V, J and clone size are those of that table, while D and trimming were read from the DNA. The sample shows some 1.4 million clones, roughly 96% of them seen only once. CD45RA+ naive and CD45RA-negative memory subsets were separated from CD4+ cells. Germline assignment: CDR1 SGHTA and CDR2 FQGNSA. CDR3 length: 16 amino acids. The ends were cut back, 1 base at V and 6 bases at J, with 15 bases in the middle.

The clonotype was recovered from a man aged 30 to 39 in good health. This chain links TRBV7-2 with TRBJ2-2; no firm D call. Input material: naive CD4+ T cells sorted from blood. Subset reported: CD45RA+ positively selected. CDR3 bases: TGTGCCAGCAGCTTAGGGTTGACACGATTGGCCGGGGAGCTGTTTTTT. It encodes CASSLGLTRLAGELFF. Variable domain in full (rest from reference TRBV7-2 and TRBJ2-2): GAGVSQSPSNKVTEKGKDVELRCDPISGHTALYWYRQSLGQGLEFLIYFQGNSAPDKSGLPSDRFSAERTGGSVSTLTIQRTQQEDSAVYLCASSLGLTRLAGELFFGEGSRLTVL.